This T cell receptor (beta chain) was documented in a study of post-analysis software for immune sequencing data. Study-wide results and caveats: With F measure, samples from one preparation batch clustered together strongly. Significantly lower normalized Chao1 diversity was found in patients with multiple sclerosis relative to controls. TRBV segments more frequent in patients than in controls numbered roughly 5 and included TRBV5-6, TRBV5-1 and TRBV20-1.

Included in the TCR beta cDNA libraries were unique molecular identifiers. TCRdb used MiXCR to reprocess the PCR reads, holding one entry per CDR3 protein. The table shows about 620,000 distinct CDR3 sequences, with about 40% occurring only once. Details on this clonotype: Antigen specificity is unknown.

The germline V gene has CDR1 MNHEY and CDR2 SVGAGI. The CDR3 covers 14 residues. Trimming stripped 6 bases from V and 2 bases from J, with 13 bases between. V gene TRBV6-5 combines with J gene TRBJ1-1, with TRBD1 as a possible D gene (5 bases). The sample taken for sequencing was blood. The TCR was taken from a girl between 5 and 17 years old with multiple sclerosis. The DNA of the CDR3 is TGTGCCAGCAGCCAACAGCAGGGCAACACTGAAGCTTTCTTT. Translation: CASSQQQGNTEAFF.